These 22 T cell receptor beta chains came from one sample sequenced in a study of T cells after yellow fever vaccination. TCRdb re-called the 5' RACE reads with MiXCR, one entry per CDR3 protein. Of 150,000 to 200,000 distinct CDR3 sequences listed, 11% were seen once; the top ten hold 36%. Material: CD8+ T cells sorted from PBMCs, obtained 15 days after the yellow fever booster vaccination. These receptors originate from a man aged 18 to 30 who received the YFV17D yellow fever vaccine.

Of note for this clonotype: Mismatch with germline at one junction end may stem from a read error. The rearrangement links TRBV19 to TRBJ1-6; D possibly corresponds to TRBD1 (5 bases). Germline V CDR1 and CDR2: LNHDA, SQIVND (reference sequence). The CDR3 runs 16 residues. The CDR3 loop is CATSDFSTAPNSPLHF. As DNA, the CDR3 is TGTGCCACTAGTGACTTTTCGACAGCCCCGAATTCACCCCTCCACTTT. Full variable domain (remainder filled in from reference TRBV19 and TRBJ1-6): DGGITQSPKYLFRKEGQNVTLSCEQNLNHDAMYWYRQDPGQGLRLIYYSQIVNDFQKGDIAEGYSVSREKKESFPLTVTSAQKNPTAFYLCATSDFSTAPNSPLHFGNGTRLTVT.

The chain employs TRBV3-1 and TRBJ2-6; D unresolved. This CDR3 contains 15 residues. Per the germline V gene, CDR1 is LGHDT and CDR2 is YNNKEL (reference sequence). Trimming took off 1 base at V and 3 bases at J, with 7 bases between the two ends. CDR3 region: CASSQGRDGANVLTF. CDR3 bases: TGTGCCAGCAGCCAAGGAAGGGATGGGGCCAACGTCCTGACTTTC.

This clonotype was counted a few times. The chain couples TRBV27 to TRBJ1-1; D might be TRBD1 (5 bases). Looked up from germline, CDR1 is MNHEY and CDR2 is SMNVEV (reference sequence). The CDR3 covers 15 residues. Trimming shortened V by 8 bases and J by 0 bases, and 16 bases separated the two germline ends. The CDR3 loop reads CASRRQKFMNTEAFF. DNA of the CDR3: TGTGCCAGCCGACGACAGAAGTTTATGAACACTGAAGCTTTCTTT.

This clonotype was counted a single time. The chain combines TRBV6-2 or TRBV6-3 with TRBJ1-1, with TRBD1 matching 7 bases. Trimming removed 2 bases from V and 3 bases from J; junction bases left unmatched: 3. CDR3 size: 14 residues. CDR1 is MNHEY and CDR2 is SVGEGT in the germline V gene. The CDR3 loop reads CASSYTQGDTEAFF. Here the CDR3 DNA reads TGTGCCAGCAGTTACACCCAGGGGGACACTGAAGCTTTCTTT.

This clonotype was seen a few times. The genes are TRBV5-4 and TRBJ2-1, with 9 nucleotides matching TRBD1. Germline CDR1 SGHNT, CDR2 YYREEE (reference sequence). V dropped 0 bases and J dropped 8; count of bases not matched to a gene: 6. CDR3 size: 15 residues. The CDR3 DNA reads TGTGCCAGCAGCTTGGGACAGGGGGTTGTGGATGAGCAGTTCTTC. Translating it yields CASSLGQGVVDEQFF.

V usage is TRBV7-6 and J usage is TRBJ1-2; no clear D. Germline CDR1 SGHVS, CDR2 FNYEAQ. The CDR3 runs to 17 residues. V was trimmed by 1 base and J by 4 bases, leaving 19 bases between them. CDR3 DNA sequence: TGTGCCAGCAGCTTAGGTCCGGCCCAACCGCCTCTCTATGGCTACACCTTC. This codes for CASSLGPAQPPLYGYTF.

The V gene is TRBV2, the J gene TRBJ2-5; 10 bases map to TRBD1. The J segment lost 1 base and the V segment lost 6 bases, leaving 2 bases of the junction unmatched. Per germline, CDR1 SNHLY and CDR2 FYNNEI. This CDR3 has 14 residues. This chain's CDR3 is CASRGQGFQETQYF. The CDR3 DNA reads TGTGCCAGCAGGGGACAGGGGTTCCAAGAGACCCAGTACTTC.

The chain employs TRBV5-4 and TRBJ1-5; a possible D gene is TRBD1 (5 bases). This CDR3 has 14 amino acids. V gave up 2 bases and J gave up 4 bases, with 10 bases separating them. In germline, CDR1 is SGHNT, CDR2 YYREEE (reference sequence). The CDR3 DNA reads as TGTGCCAGCAGCTTTAGAGGGGCGAATCAGCCCCAGCATTTT. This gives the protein CASSFRGANQPQHF.

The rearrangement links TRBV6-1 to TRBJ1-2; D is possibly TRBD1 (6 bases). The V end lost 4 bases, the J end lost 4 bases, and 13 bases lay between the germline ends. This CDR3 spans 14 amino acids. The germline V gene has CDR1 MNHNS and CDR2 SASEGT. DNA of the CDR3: TGTGCCAGCAGTGGATACAGGGCGGGCTATGGCTACACCTTC. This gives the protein CASSGYRAGYGYTF.

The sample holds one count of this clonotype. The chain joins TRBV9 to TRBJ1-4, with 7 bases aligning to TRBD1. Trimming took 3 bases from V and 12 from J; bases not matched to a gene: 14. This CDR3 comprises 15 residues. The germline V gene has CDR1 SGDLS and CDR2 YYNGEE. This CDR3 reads CASSGGVGQRDELFF. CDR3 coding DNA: TGTGCCAGCAGCGGAGGAGTGGGACAGCGGGACGAACTGTTTTTT. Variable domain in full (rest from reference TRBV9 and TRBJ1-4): DSGVTQTPKHLITATGQRVTLRCSPRSGDLSVYWYQQSLDQGLQFLIQYYNGEERAKGNILERFSAQQFPDLHSELNLSSLELGDSALYFCASSGGVGQRDELFFGSGTQLSVL.

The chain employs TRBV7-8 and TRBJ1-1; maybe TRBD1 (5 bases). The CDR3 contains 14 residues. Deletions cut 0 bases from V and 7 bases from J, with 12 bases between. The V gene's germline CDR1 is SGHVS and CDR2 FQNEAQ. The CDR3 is CASSLAMGVGEAFF. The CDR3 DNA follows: TGTGCCAGCAGCTTAGCGATGGGGGTGGGTGAAGCTTTCTTT.

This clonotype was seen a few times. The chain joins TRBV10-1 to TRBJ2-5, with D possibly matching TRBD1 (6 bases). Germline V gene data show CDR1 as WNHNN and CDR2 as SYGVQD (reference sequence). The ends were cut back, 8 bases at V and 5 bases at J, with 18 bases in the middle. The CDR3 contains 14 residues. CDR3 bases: TGCGCCAGCCGAAGAGCCAGGGGAGTGGAGACCCAGTACTTC. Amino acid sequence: CASRRARGVETQYF.

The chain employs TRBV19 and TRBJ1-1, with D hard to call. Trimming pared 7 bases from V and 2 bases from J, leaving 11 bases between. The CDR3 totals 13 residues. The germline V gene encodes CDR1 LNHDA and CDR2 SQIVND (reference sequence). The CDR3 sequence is CASILLGNTEAFF. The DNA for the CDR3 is TGTGCCAGTATTTTGTTGGGAAACACTGAAGCTTTCTTT.

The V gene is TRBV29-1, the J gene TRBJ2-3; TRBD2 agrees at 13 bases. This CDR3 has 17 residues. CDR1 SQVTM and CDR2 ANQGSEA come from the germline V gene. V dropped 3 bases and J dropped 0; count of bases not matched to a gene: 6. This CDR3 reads CSVDGTSGAISTDTQYF. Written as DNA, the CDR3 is TGCAGCGTTGACGGGACTAGCGGGGCCATTAGCACAGATACGCAGTATTTT.

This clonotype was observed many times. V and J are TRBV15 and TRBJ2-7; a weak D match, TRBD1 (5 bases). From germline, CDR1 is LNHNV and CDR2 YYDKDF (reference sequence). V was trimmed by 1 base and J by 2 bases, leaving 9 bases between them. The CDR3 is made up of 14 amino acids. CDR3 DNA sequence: TGTGCCACCAGCAGAGGACAGAGAACCTACGAGCAGTACTTC. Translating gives CATSRGQRTYEQYF.

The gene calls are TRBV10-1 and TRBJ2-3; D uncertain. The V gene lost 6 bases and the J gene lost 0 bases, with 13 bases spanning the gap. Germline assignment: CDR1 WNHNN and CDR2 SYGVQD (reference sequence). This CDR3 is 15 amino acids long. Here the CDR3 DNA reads TGCGCCAGCAGCAGAGTTGCCGCTAGCACAGATACGCAGTATTTT. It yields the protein CASSRVAASTDTQYF.

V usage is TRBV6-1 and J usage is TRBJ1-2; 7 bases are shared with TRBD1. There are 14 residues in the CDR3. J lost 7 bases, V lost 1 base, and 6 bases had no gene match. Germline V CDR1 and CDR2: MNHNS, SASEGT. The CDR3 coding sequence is TGTGCCAGCAGTGAAGAGGCAGGGGGGCCTGGCTACACCTTC. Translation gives CASSEEAGGPGYTF.

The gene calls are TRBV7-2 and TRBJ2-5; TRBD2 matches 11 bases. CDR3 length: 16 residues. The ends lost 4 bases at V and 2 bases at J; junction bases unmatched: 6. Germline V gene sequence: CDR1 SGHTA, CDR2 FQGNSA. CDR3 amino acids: CASSSSGGIYQETQYF. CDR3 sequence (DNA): TGTGCCAGCAGCTCTAGCGGGGGGATATATCAAGAGACCCAGTACTTC.

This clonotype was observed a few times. The CDR3 loop is CASSQEEGGQGLFF. In nucleotides, the CDR3 is TGCGCCAGCAGCCAAGAGGAGGGCGGCCAGGGCCTGTTTTTT. V gene TRBV4-1 combines with J gene TRBJ1-4; TRBD1 is a possible D gene (5 bases). V lost 0 bases, J lost 14 bases, and 16 bases lay in between. The germline V gene has CDR1 MGHRA and CDR2 YSYEKL. The CDR3 covers 14 residues.

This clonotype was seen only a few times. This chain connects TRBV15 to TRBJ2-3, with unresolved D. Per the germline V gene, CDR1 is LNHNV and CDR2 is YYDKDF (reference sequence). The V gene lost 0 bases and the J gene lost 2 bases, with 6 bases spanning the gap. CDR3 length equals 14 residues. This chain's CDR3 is CATSREDPTDTQYF. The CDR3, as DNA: TGTGCCACCAGCAGAGAGGACCCCACAGATACGCAGTATTTT.

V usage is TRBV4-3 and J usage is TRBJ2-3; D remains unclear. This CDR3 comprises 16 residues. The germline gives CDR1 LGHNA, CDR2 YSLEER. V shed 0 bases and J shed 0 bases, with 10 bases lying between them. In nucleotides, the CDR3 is TGCGCCAGCAGCCAAGATTGGCTAGGGAGCACAGATACGCAGTATTTT. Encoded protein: CASSQDWLGSTDTQYF.

In DNA form, the CDR3 reads TGTGCCAGCAGCCAAGCTGTGGGTCGGACCTACAATGAGCAGTTCTTC. It yields the protein CASSQAVGRTYNEQFF. The J gene is TRBJ2-1, the V gene TRBV3-2. TRBV3-2 is a listed pseudogene. This CDR3 contains 16 residues.